Presented here are 21 T cell receptor beta chains from one specimen sequenced in a study of T cell changes during pregnancy in multiple sclerosis. Data came from immunoSEQ multiplex PCR; TCRdb stores just in-frame clones and leaves some out. Of 15,000 to 20,000 clones listed, more than 80% are singletons. The source material was CD8+ T cells from peripheral blood mononuclear cells, sampled in the third trimester of pregnancy. These receptors all come from a female donor in good health, enrolled as a control in a pregnancy study.

This clone is deemed large. The chain recombines TRBV4-1 with TRBJ2-7; 7 bases fit TRBD1. The CDR3 totals 15 residues. Germline CDR1 MGHRA, CDR2 YSYEKL. The junction had 3 bases not matched to a gene; V was cut back by 0 bases and J by 1 base. The CDR3 is CASSQDQTGSYEQYF. The CDR3 DNA sequence: TGCGCCAGCAGCCAAGACCAGACAGGGTCCTACGAGCAGTACTTC.

The gene calls are TRBV6-5 and TRBJ1-6, with 8 bases aligning to TRBD1. V was clipped by 2 bases and J by 5 bases; unmatched bases: 2. Germline lookup yields CDR1 MNHEY and CDR2 SVGAGI. This CDR3 comprises 15 residues. For the CDR3, the DNA is TGTGCCAGCAGTTACAACAGGGGGGATAATTCACCCCTCCACTTT. This translates into CASSYNRGDNSPLHF.

The rearrangement links TRBV11-2 to TRBJ2-2; 8 bases map to TRBD2. The CDR3 has 12 amino acids. Germline lookup yields CDR1 SGHAT and CDR2 FQNNGV. V dropped 7 bases and J dropped 5; count of bases not matched to a gene: 0. The CDR3 reads CASTGGTGELFF. For the CDR3, the DNA is TGTGCCAGCACGGGGGGGACCGGGGAGCTGTTTTTT.

This clone showed up just a few times. This chain joins TRBV6-6 and TRBJ1-1, with unresolved D. Germline CDR1 reads MNHNY; CDR2 reads SVGAGI (reference sequence). CDR3 size: 13 residues. The V end lost 5 bases, the J end lost 2 bases, and 9 bases lay between the germline ends. CDR3: CASSDGVNTEAFF. The CDR3 bases are TGTGCCAGCAGTGACGGGGTTAACACTGAAGCTTTCTTT.

The gene calls are TRBV10-3 and TRBJ1-2, with D possibly matching TRBD1 (6 bases). Germline-derived CDR1 and CDR2 are ENHRY and SYGVKD. There are 14 residues in the CDR3. Trimming shortened V by 10 bases and J by 3 bases, and 18 bases separated the two germline ends. CDR3 nucleotide sequence: TGTGCCACCCACGCGGACAGTAACGACTATGGCTACACCTTC. Residues: CATHADSNDYGYTF.

The V gene is TRBV6-6, the J gene TRBJ1-1; D may be TRBD1 (5 bases). Per germline, CDR1 MNHNY and CDR2 SVGAGI (reference sequence). V lost 3 bases, J lost 5 bases, and 13 bases lay in between. CDR3 length equals 14 residues. CDR3 sequence reads: CASSYGGSGTEAFF. In DNA form, the CDR3 reads TGTGCCAGCAGTTATGGGGGGTCAGGGACTGAAGCTTTCTTT.

CDR3 loop: CASSSGSFYGYTF. CDR3 nucleotide sequence: TGTGCCAGCAGTTCCGGGTCATTTTATGGCTACACCTTC. The chain recombines TRBV28 with TRBJ1-2; D is unclear. V lost 4 bases, J lost 5 bases, and 11 bases lay in between. The CDR3 has 13 residues. CDR1 is MDHEN and CDR2 is SYDVKM in the germline V gene.

The chain links TRBV28 to TRBJ1-5; 10 bases fit TRBD1. With 4 bases clipped from V and 3 bases from J, the junction kept 9 bases outside the gene matches. The CDR3 runs to 17 residues. Germline lookup yields CDR1 MDHEN and CDR2 SYDVKM. The CDR3 is CASSSARTGGSNQPQHF. The CDR3 DNA is TGTGCCAGCAGTTCAGCAAGGACAGGGGGGTCCAATCAGCCCCAGCATTTT.

This clone was counted a single time. The gene calls are TRBV9 and TRBJ2-2; 7 bases line up with TRBD2. Losses at the gene ends were 0 bases for V and 5 bases for J; bases not matched to a gene: 4. Germline loops: CDR1 SGDLS, CDR2 YYNGEE. The CDR3 loop spans 15 amino acids. DNA of the CDR3: TGTGCCAGCAGCGTAGATTTGGGGGGGACCGGGGAGCTGTTTTTT. Protein: CASSVDLGGTGELFF.

This chain connects TRBV28 to TRBJ1-4; D remains ambiguous. The CDR3 is 13 amino acids. CDR1 MDHEN and CDR2 SYDVKM come from the germline V gene. Trimming shortened V by 6 bases and J by 8 bases, and 13 bases separated the two germline ends. Here the CDR3 reads CASSQDGSEKLFF. DNA of the CDR3: TGTGCCAGCAGCCAGGATGGGTCCGAAAAACTGTTTTTT.

The genes are TRBV18 and TRBJ2-7; D possibly corresponds to TRBD1 (6 bases). Germline CDR1 is KGHSH and CDR2 is LQKENI. CDR3 length: 14 residues. V was cut by 0 bases and J by 7 bases, with 13 bases left in between. This CDR3 is CASSPPISQGEQYF. CDR3 coding DNA: TGTGCCAGCTCACCACCTATCTCCCAGGGGGAGCAGTACTTC.

This rearrangement joins TRBV28 to TRBJ1-4, with D uncertain. CDR3 length: 15 amino acids. V was cut by 3 bases and J by 2 bases, with 10 bases left in between. Germline values: CDR1 MDHEN, CDR2 SYDVKM. The CDR3 spells CASSLGEDTNEKLFF. As DNA, the CDR3 is TGTGCCAGCAGTTTGGGAGAAGATACTAATGAAAAACTGTTTTTT.

J is TRBJ1-6 and V is TRBV28, with TRBD1 matching over 7 bases. Germline V gives CDR1 MDHEN, CDR2 SYDVKM. The CDR3 extends over 17 amino acids. Trimming removed 5 bases from V and 3 bases from J; junction bases left unmatched: 10. In DNA form, the CDR3 reads TGTGCCAGCAGTCCCTCCTCGACAGGGTACTATAATTCACCCCTCCACTTT. Residues: CASSPSSTGYYNSPLHF.

V gene TRBV5-6 combines with J gene TRBJ1-2; TRBD1 might be the D (5 bases). The germline V gene has CDR1 SGHDT and CDR2 YYEEEE. The germline V and J ends were trimmed by 4 bases and 2 bases, with 18 bases remaining between them. CDR3 length equals 16 residues. DNA for the CDR3: TGTGCCAGCAGCACACTAGGGACTGACTTAAACTATGGCTACACCTTC. This encodes CASSTLGTDLNYGYTF.

The J gene is TRBJ1-2, the V gene TRBV28, with D uncertain. The V and J ends lost 6 bases and 4 bases respectively, with 6 bases between them. CDR1 MDHEN and CDR2 SYDVKM come from the germline V gene. The CDR3 runs 11 residues. CDR3 sequence: CASRGFYGYTF. The CDR3 bases are TGTGCCAGCAGGGGCTTCTATGGCTACACCTTC.

The gene calls are TRBV9 and TRBJ2-1, with 7 bases identical to TRBD2. The CDR3 has 16 amino acids. The germline V gene encodes CDR1 SGDLS and CDR2 YYNGEE. V shed 0 bases and J 5 bases; nucleotides not matched to a gene: 8. This chain's CDR3 is CASSVGGWGGDNEQFF. In nucleotides, the CDR3 is TGTGCCAGCAGCGTAGGAGGATGGGGGGGGGACAATGAGCAGTTCTTC.

CDR3 region: CAWSVSISSMYGYTF. The CDR3 DNA sequence: TGTGCCTGGAGTGTATCCATCTCGTCTATGTATGGCTACACCTTC. The chain recombines TRBV30 with TRBJ1-2; D uncertain. V lost 0 bases to trimming and J lost 5 bases, with 16 bases between them. The CDR3 extends over 15 amino acids. CDR1 is GTSNPN and CDR2 is SVGIG in the germline V gene (reference sequence).

The V and J genes are TRBV5-1 and TRBJ1-1, with 10 bases that match TRBD1. CDR1 is SGHRS, CDR2 YFSETQ, per germline. After removal of 7 bases from V and 4 bases from J, the junction contained 4 bases not matched to a gene. The CDR3 is 13 residues long. The CDR3 spells CASARDRGTEAFF. CDR3 nucleotides: TGCGCCAGCGCTCGGGACAGGGGCACTGAAGCTTTCTTT.

This chain joins TRBV13 and TRBJ1-1, with TRBD1 as a possible D gene (6 bases). V was trimmed by 2 bases and J by 2 bases, leaving 12 bases between them. The CDR3 has 15 amino acids. Per germline, CDR1 PRHDT and CDR2 FYEKMQ (reference sequence). In nucleotides, the CDR3 is TGTGCCAGCAGCTTATGGGGGGGCCCTAACACTGAAGCTTTCTTT. Protein sequence: CASSLWGGPNTEAFF.

The chain joins TRBV27 to TRBJ1-2; TRBD1 matches at 7 bases. V was clipped by 0 bases and J by 2 bases; unmatched bases: 0. CDR3 length: 14 amino acids. Germline CDR1 is MNHEY and CDR2 is SMNVEV (reference sequence). The CDR3 sequence is CASSLSGQNYGYTF. CDR3 DNA sequence: TGTGCCAGCAGTTTATCGGGACAGAACTATGGCTACACCTTC.

This clone was counted between two and nine times. The chain employs TRBV19 and TRBJ2-1, with D perhaps matching TRBD1 (5 bases). Trimming pared 4 bases from V and 3 bases from J, leaving 16 bases between. This CDR3 region has 16 residues. From germline, CDR1 is LNHDA and CDR2 SQIVND (reference sequence). The CDR3 reads CASSTPDSKDYNEQFF. The CDR3, as DNA: TGTGCCAGTAGTACCCCAGACAGTAAAGACTACAATGAGCAGTTCTTC.